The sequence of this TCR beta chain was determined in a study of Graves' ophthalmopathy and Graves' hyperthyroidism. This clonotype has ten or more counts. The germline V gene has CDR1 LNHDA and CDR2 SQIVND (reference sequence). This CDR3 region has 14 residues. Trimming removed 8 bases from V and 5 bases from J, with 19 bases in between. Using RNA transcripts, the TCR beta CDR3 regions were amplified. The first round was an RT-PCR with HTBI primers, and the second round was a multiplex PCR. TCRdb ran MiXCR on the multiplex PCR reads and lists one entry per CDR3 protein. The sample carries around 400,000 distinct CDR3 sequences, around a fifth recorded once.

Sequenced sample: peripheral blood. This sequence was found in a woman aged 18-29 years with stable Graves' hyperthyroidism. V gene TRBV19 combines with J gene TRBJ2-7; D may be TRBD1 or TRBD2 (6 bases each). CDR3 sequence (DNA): TGTGCCAGTTCGTCGACGGCCGGGGGCCACGAGCAGTACTTC. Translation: CASSSTAGGHEQYF.